This T cell receptor (beta chain) originates from a study of T cells in localized non-small cell lung cancer. Only in-frame clones appear in the TCRdb table, and some are missing; sequencing was by immunoSEQ multiplex PCR. In the table there are around 50,000 clones, 75% to 90% of which are singletons. J was trimmed by 3 bases and V by 2 bases; bases with no gene match: 3. CDR1 and CDR2 (germline): SGHNT, YYREEE (reference sequence). The length of the CDR3 is 14 residues. V and J are TRBV5-4 and TRBJ1-1, with TRBD1 matching 8 bases. The specimen comprised peripheral blood, sampled before any cancer treatment. The clonotype originates from a male donor at least 60 years old with stage III squamous cell lung carcinoma. The CDR3 DNA reads as TGTGCCAGCAGCTTTAACAGGGGGGACACTGAAGCTTTCTTT. Encoded protein: CASSFNRGDTEAFF.